This TCR beta chain came from a study of shared clonotypes between healthy human individuals. About this clone itself: Its antigen is as yet unknown.

Overall study findings and caveats: Sharing across several donors was seen in around 5.1% of naive CD4 clonotypes. Despite large depth, rarefaction showed incomplete sorted-subset sequencing.

The CDR3 length is 12 residues. Trimming shortened V by 4 bases and J by 3 bases, and 10 bases separated the two germline ends. CDR1 and CDR2 (germline): SQVTM, ANQGSEA. For every subset, genomic DNA was evenly distributed across several immunoSEQ plates. Sequencing was performed with immunoSEQ multiplex PCR; in TCRdb, only in-frame clones are kept and a portion is missing. This sample has some 630,000 clones, with 55% to 75% found just once. This rearrangement joins TRBV29-1 to TRBJ2-7; D not certain. Sequencing input: memory CD4+ T cells sorted from blood. Sample subset: CD45RA-negative fraction. The sequence came from a woman in her twenties or thirties in good health. As DNA, the CDR3 is TGCAGCGTTGTGGCGGATTACTACGAGCAGTACTTC. Protein product: CSVVADYYEQYF.